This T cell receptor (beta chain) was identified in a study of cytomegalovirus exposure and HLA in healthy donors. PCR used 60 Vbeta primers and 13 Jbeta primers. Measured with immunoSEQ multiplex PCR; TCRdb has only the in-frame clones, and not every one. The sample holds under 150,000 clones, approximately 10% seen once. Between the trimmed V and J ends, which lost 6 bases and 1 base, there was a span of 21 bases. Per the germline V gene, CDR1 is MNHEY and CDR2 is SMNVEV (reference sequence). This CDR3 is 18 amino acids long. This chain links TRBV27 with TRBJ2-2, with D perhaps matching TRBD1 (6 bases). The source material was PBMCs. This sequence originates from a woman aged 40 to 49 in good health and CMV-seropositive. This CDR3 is CASRWAPGGGGNTGELFF. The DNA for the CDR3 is TGTGCCAGCAGATGGGCCCCTGGGGGCGGTGGGAACACCGGGGAGCTGTTTTTT.